A selection of T cell receptor beta chains follows, all from one sample in a study of blood T cell repertoires in COVID-19. Profiling relied on immunoSEQ multiplex PCR, and the TCRdb table lists in-frame clones only, not all of them. The sample comprises 250,000 to 350,000 clones, 70% to 85% of which are singletons, and around 1% rests with the top ten. Material for sequencing was peripheral blood. These receptors came from a human donor with COVID-19, enrolled during active disease. The donor label of this sample is uncertain. CDR3s include the opening cysteine and the closing phenylalanine or tryptophan. Size is stated for part of the rows, as once, few or many counts, or as a class when the clone is expanded.

j_gene: TRBJ1-2
abundance: .
v_gene: TRBV12-3/TRBV12-4
CDR3aa: CASTTPPGWGYTF

j_gene: TRBJ1-4
abundance: .
v_gene: TRBV28
CDR3aa: CASGTGGANEKLFF

j_gene: TRBJ2-7
abundance: .
v_gene: TRBV11-2
CDR3aa: CASSPQTGASYEQYF

j_gene: TRBJ1-3
abundance: once
v_gene: TRBV13
CDR3aa: CASSRSSGNTIYF

j_gene: TRBJ1-1
abundance: .
v_gene: TRBV28
CDR3aa: CASSLLSGEAFF

j_gene: TRBJ1-6
abundance: .
v_gene: TRBV6-5
CDR3aa: CASSESSYNSPLHF

j_gene: TRBJ1-6
abundance: .
v_gene: TRBV6-6
CDR3aa: CASSPNSLDRANSPLHF

j_gene: TRBJ1-3
abundance: .
v_gene: TRBV7-6
CDR3aa: CASSLVEGPGNTIYF

j_gene: TRBJ1-2
abundance: .
v_gene: TRBV27
CDR3aa: CASSLSRADGYTF

j_gene: TRBJ1-1
abundance: few
v_gene: TRBV6-6
CDR3aa: CASRHEMNTEAFF

j_gene: TRBJ2-6
abundance: .
v_gene: TRBV5-1
CDR3aa: CASSLDGTAANVLTF

j_gene: TRBJ2-1
abundance: .
v_gene: TRBV28
CDR3aa: CASRPRAGGNYNEQFF

j_gene: TRBJ2-5
abundance: .
v_gene: TRBV6-5
CDR3aa: CASRDRGLGQETQYF

j_gene: TRBJ1-5
abundance: .
v_gene: TRBV6-1
CDR3aa: CASSEVGLTRGRNQPQHF

j_gene: TRBJ2-7
abundance: .
v_gene: TRBV5-6
CDR3aa: CASSLAGGTSDEQYF

j_gene: TRBJ1-1
abundance: .
v_gene: TRBV6-6
CDR3aa: CASSYAPGGDTEAFF

j_gene: TRBJ1-4
abundance: .
v_gene: TRBV28
CDR3aa: CASSPGGFSEKLFF

j_gene: TRBJ2-7
abundance: once
v_gene: TRBV30
CDR3aa: CAWRRGNSYEQYF

j_gene: TRBJ1-2
abundance: .
v_gene: TRBV10-2
CDR3aa: CASTQGYYGYTF

j_gene: TRBJ2-7
abundance: few
v_gene: TRBV28
CDR3aa: CASSPRTPGYEQYF

j_gene: TRBJ1-4
abundance: .
v_gene: TRBV19
CDR3aa: CASSTTGSANEKLFF

j_gene: TRBJ2-3
abundance: .
v_gene: TRBV30
CDR3aa: CAWSPASGHTDTQYF

j_gene: TRBJ2-7
abundance: few
v_gene: TRBV5-1
CDR3aa: CASSSPTGGLYEQYF